This T cell receptor beta chain was identified during a study of Ad26.COV2.S vaccination and SARS-CoV-2 variants. Study details: Once or twice, 56 days apart, Ad26.COV2.S was delivered intramuscularly. Overall study findings and caveats: Overall T cell responses may have been underestimated by the analyses of TCR breadth and depth. Ad26.COV2.S recipients had broader spike-specific TCRs (P = 0.0014).

Treatment of the sample: around 19 received Ad26.COV2.S at low or high dose, single or two shots; about 5 received placebo; per-sample allocation not given. Specimen acquisition occurred on day 63 following the initial vaccine or placebo injection. The ends lost 4 bases at V and 8 bases at J; junction bases unmatched: 6. The germline gives CDR1 SGDLS, CDR2 YYNGEE. This CDR3 spans 15 amino acids. The data were produced by immunoSEQ multiplex PCR, yet TCRdb's version contains in-frame clones alone and is incomplete. The table includes approximately 480,000 clones, roughly 85% detected once. Details on this clone: The antigen is undetermined.

The sequence was obtained from a person aged 18-65 years who received the Ad26.COV2.S COVID-19 vaccine or a placebo. V gene TRBV9 combines with J gene TRBJ2-1, with 13 nucleotides matching TRBD2. The sequencing used peripheral blood, collected in a trial of Ad26.COV2.S vaccine versus placebo. This CDR3 reads CASSILAGGKDEQFF. CDR3 DNA: TGTGCCAGCAGCATACTAGCGGGAGGGAAGGATGAGCAGTTCTTC.